Each of the 14 T cell receptor beta chains below was sequenced from the same sample in a study of spatial heterogeneity in lung cancer. Whole-study results and caveats: Expanded intratumoral alpha and beta TCR counts tracked tumor mutation counts.

These receptors are not linked to any known antigen. TCRdb re-called the 5' RACE reads through MiXCR, storing one row per CDR3 protein. The sample consists of under 5,000 distinct CDR3 sequences, 5.5% to 8% of them appearing once. The time point denotes: sample taken at primary tumor resection. Source: lung tumor tissue, taken at surgery. Source of these receptors: a male donor with early-stage non-small cell lung cancer.

This clonotype is classed as medium-sized. Because the library targeted alpha chains, this beta chain is an off-target read whose size means little. In DNA, the CDR3 is TGTGCCAGCAGCTTGGGACTAGGAGGGCACAATGAGCAGTTCTTC. Residues: CASSLGLGGHNEQFF. The gene calls are TRBV7-2 and TRBJ2-1; 8 bases line up with TRBD2. The germline gives CDR1 SGHTA, CDR2 FQGNSA. Losses at the gene ends were 3 bases for V and 5 bases for J; bases not matched to a gene: 6. This CDR3 has 15 amino acids.

This clonotype is termed large (0.1 to 1%). This beta chain is a stray sequence in a library constructed for alpha chains; its clone size is not meaningful. V and J are TRBV4-3 and TRBJ2-5; 9 positions match TRBD2. CDR1 is LGHNA, CDR2 YSLEER, per germline. The CDR3 is 15 residues long. J gave up 1 base and V 0 bases, and 0 bases lay outside the gene matches. The DNA of the CDR3 is TGCGCCAGCAGCCAAGAGCGGGGGGGCCAAGAGACCCAGTACTTC. Amino acids: CASSQERGGQETQYF.

This clonotype ranks as large. Within a library made for alpha chains, this beta chain is off target, and its count is uninformative. The V call is TRBV7-9, the J call TRBJ1-5; D is unclear. Germline CDR1 and CDR2: SEHNR and FQNEAQ (reference sequence). V was cut by 1 base and J by 7 bases, with 11 bases left in between. The length of the CDR3 is 14 residues. Written as DNA, the CDR3 is TGTGCCAGCAGCTTAGGTGGGGTGGGCCAGCCCCAGCATTTT. Translating it yields CASSLGGVGQPQHF.

By share, this clonotype ranks as medium-sized (0.01 to 0.1%). In a library made to pick up alpha chains, this beta chain is a stray read with a size that means little. The chain employs TRBV2 and TRBJ2-1; the match to TRBD1 covers 10 bases. Germline V gives CDR1 SNHLY, CDR2 FYNNEI. The CDR3 has 15 residues. V shed 6 bases, J shed 3 bases, and the junction held 5 bases outside the gene matches. The CDR3 sequence: CASSATGGGYNEQFF. As DNA, the CDR3 is TGTGCCAGCAGCGCGACAGGGGGCGGCTACAATGAGCAGTTCTTC.

In the case of this clonotype: The library was prepared for alpha chains; this beta chain is a stray read, so its frequency means little. V is TRBV13 and J is TRBJ1-6; weak D call: TRBD1 (6 bases). Trimming shortened V by 6 bases and J by 15 bases, and 21 bases separated the two germline ends. The CDR3 extends over 14 amino acids. Germline CDR1 and CDR2: PRHDT and FYEKMQ (reference sequence). CDR3 region: CASSPHRASPHLHF. The CDR3 DNA sequence: TGTGCCAGCAGTCCTCACAGGGCCAGTCCCCACCTCCACTTT. Using reference TRBV13 and TRBJ1-6 for the parts outside the CDR3, the full variable domain is AAGVIQSPRHLIKEKRETATLKCYPIPRHDTVYWYQQGPGQDPQFLISFYEKMQSDKGSIPDRFSAQQFSDYHSELNMSSLELGDSALYFCASSPHRASPHLHFGNGTRLTVT.

In regard to this clonotype: The size of this beta chain means little, since it is a stray read in a library made for alpha chains. V gene TRBV20-1 combines with J gene TRBJ1-2, with D possibly TRBD1 on 5 matching bases. Trimming cost V 1 base and J 6 bases, with 15 bases left between them. Germline V gene sequence: CDR1 DFQATT, CDR2 SNEGSKA (reference sequence). The CDR3 runs 14 residues. This CDR3 is CSARGFRDLHGYTF. CDR3 nucleotides: TGCAGTGCTAGAGGATTCAGGGATCTGCATGGCTACACCTTC.

Ten or more counts support this clonotype. This beta chain was picked up by a library intended for alpha chains and is off target, so its count carries little meaning. V and J are TRBV7-2 and TRBJ2-1; 9 bases are a match to TRBD2. The V segment lost 2 bases and the J segment 15 bases; nucleotides outside the gene matches: 29. In germline, CDR1 is SGHTA, CDR2 FQGNSA. The length of the CDR3 is 20 residues. Here the CDR3 reads CASSLRALVAGEPDPPPRFF. The CDR3 nucleotides read TGTGCCAGCAGCTTAAGGGCGTTGGTAGCGGGAGAGCCTGACCCTCCCCCTCGGTTCTTC.

Concerning this clonotype: Little can be read into the size of this beta chain, an off-target read in a library designed for alpha chains. The chain joins TRBV4-3 to TRBJ2-7; D uncertain. V was cut by 3 bases and J by 5 bases, with 11 bases left in between. From germline, CDR1 is LGHNA and CDR2 YSLEER. This CDR3 has 13 amino acids. The CDR3 is CASSQWLENEQYF. The CDR3 region has the DNA TGCGCCAGCAGCCAGTGGCTGGAGAACGAGCAGTACTTC.

This clonotype is medium-sized within its sample. With the library built for alpha chains, this beta chain is off target and its frequency is not meaningful. The rearrangement joins TRBV20-1 to TRBJ2-3; D might be TRBD1 or TRBD2, each matching 5 bases. The germline V gene encodes CDR1 DFQATT and CDR2 SNEGSKA (reference sequence). This CDR3 comprises 13 residues. The V end was cut by 4 bases, the J end by 3 bases, with 11 bases between. The CDR3 reads CSAKDRLTDTQYF. CDR3 nucleotide sequence: TGCAGTGCTAAAGACAGACTAACAGATACGCAGTATTTT.

By proportion, this clonotype is medium-sized. In a library made to pick up alpha chains, this beta chain is a stray read with a size that means little. The chain is built from TRBV25-1 and TRBJ1-6; D uncertain. The CDR3 totals 13 residues. Germline V lookup: CDR1 MGHDK, CDR2 SYGVNS. Trimming took 0 bases from V and 9 from J, leaving 6 bases between them. In nucleotides, the CDR3 is TGTGCCAGCAGTGAATATGTCGGTTCACCCCTCCACTTT. It encodes CASSEYVGSPLHF.

Regarding this clonotype: This beta chain is an unintended read in a library built for alpha chains; its size means little. This chain uses TRBV6-1 with TRBJ1-6; possibly TRBD1 for D (6 bases). CDR1 and CDR2 from the germline V gene are MNHNS and SASEGT. With 2 bases removed from V and 11 bases from J, the gap between germline ends came to 13 bases. The length of the CDR3 is 14 residues. DNA for the CDR3: TGTGCCAGCAGTGAATCCGGCAGGGGACCACCCCTCCACTTT. Translation: CASSESGRGPPLHF.

This clonotype is categorized as medium-sized. This beta chain is an unintended read in a library built for alpha chains; its size means little. The rearrangement uses TRBV11-1 and TRBJ2-5; 8 nucleotides agree with TRBD2. The CDR3 has 16 amino acids. Germline trimming cut 2 bases from V and 3 bases from J; bases unmatched to any gene: 8. Germline V lookup: CDR1 SGHAT, CDR2 FQDESV (reference sequence). The DNA for the CDR3 is TGTGCCAGCAGCTTACTCGGACTAGCAATAAAAGAGACCCAGTACTTC. Translation gives CASSLLGLAIKETQYF.

There are many counts of this clonotype. Because this beta chain is a stray read in a library intended to capture alpha chains, its abundance should not be given much weight. V is TRBV9 and J is TRBJ1-4; unclear D gene. Trimming removed 3 bases from V and 6 bases from J, with 12 bases in between. The V gene's germline CDR1 is SGDLS and CDR2 YYNGEE. The CDR3 runs 14 residues. CDR3 nucleotides: TGTGCCAGCAGCGAACGCGGAGGGTATGAAAAACTGTTTTTT. It specifies CASSERGGYEKLFF.

This clonotype is medium-sized by share. With the library built for alpha chains, this beta chain is off target and its frequency is not meaningful. The rearrangement links TRBV27 to TRBJ1-1; TRBD1 might be the D (6 bases). The CDR3 is 14 residues long. The V gene's germline CDR1 is MNHEY and CDR2 SMNVEV (reference sequence). Trimming removed 6 bases from V and 1 base from J, with 12 bases in between. In DNA form, the CDR3 reads TGTGCCAGCAGCACTGGACAGAGGAACACTGAAGCTTTCTTT. Translated, it gives CASSTGQRNTEAFF.